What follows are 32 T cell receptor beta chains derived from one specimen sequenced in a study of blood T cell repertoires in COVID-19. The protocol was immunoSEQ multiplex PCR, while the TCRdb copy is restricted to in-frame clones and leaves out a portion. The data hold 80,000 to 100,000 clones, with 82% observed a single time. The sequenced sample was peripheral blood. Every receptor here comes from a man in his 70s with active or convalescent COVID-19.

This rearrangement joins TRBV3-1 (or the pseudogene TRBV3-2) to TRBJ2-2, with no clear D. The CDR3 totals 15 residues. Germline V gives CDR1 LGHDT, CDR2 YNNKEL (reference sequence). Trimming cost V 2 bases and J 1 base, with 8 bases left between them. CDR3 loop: CASSQSRGNTGELFF. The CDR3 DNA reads TGTGCCAGCAGCCAATCCAGAGGGAACACCGGGGAGCTGTTTTTT.

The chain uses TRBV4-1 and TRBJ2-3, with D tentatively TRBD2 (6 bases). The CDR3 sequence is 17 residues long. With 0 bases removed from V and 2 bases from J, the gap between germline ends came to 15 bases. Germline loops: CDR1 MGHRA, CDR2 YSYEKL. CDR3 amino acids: CASSQDTRGYPTDTQYF. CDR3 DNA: TGCGCCAGCAGCCAAGATACTCGGGGGTACCCCACAGATACGCAGTATTTT.

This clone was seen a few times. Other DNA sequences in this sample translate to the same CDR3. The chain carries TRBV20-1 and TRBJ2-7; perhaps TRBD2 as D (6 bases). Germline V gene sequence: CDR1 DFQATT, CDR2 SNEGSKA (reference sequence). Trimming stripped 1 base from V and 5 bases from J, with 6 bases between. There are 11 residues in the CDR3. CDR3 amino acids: CSARGGDEQYF. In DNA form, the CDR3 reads TGCAGTGCTAGAGGGGGGGACGAGCAGTACTTC.

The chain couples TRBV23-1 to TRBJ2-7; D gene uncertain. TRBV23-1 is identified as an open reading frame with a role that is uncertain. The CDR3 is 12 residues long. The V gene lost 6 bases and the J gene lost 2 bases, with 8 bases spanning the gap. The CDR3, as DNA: TGCGCCAGCAGCTATGCTCCCTACGAGCAGTACTTC. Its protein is CASSYAPYEQYF.

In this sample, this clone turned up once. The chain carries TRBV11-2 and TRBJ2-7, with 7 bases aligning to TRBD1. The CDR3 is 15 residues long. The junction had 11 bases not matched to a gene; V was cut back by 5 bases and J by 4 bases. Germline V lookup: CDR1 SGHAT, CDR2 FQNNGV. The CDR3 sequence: CASSPQTGLGYEQYF. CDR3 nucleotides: TGTGCCAGCAGCCCCCAGACAGGGCTAGGGTACGAGCAGTACTTC.

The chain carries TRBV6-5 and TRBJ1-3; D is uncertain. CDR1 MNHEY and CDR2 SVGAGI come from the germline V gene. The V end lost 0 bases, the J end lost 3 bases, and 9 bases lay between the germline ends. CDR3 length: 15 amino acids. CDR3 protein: CASSYSPGDGNTIYF. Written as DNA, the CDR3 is TGTGCCAGCAGTTACTCCCCCGGGGATGGAAACACCATATATTTT.

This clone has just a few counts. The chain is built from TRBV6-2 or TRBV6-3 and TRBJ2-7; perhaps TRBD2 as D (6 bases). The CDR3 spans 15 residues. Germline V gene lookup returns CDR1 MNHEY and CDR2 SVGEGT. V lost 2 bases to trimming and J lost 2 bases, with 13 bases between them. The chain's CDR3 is CASSYGGTATYEQYF. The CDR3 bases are TGTGCCAGCAGTTACGGCGGGACTGCAACCTACGAGCAGTACTTC.

The CDR3 region is CASSFLPTSGETQYF. The CDR3 DNA reads TGCGCCAGCAGCTTCCTCCCGACTAGCGGAGAGACCCAGTACTTC. V usage is TRBV5-1 and J usage is TRBJ2-5; 9 bases are a match to TRBD2. From germline, CDR1 is SGHRS and CDR2 YFSETQ. This CDR3 contains 15 residues. J lost 4 bases, V lost 2 bases, and 6 bases had no gene match.

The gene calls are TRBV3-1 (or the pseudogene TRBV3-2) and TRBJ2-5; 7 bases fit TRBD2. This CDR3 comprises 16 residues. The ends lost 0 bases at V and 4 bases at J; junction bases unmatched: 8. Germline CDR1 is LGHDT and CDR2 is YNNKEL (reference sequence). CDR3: CASSQDGTGGGETQYF. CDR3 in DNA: TGTGCCAGCAGCCAAGATGGGACGGGGGGTGGAGAGACCCAGTACTTC.

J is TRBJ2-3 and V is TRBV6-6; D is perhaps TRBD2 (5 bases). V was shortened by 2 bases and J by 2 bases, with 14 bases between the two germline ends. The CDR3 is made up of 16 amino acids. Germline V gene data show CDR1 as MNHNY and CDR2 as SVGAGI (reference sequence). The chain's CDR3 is CASSYRNSGVTDTQYF. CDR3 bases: TGTGCCAGCAGTTACCGAAATTCCGGGGTCACAGATACGCAGTATTTT.

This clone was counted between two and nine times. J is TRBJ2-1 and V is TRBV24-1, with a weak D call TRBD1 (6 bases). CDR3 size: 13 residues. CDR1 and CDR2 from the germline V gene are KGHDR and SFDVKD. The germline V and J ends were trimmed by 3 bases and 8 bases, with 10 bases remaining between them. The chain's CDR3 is CATSDRQGHEQFF. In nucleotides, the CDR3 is TGTGCCACCAGTGATAGGCAGGGGCATGAGCAGTTCTTC.

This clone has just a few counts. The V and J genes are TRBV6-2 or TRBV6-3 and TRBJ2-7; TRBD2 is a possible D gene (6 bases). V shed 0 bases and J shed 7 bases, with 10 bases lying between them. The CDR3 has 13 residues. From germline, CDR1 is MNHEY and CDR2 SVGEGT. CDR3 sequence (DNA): TGTGCCAGCAGTTACTCAGACGCGGGGGAGCAGTACTTC. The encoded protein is CASSYSDAGEQYF.

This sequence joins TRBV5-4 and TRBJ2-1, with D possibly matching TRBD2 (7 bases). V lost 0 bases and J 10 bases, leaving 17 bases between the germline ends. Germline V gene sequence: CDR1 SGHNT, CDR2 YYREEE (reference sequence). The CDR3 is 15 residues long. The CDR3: CASSLGDRSGGEQFF. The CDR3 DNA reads TGTGCCAGCAGCTTGGGCGACAGGTCCGGGGGGGAGCAGTTCTTC.

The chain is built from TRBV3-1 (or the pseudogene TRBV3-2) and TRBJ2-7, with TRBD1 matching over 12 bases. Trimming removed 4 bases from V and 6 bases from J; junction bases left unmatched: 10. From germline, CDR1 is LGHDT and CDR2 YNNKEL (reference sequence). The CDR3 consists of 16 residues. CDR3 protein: CASSRQTGTGGGEQYF. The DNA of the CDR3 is TGTGCCAGCAGCCGACAAACCGGGACAGGGGGCGGCGAGCAGTACTTC.

CDR3 bases: TGTGCCAGCAGTTTGAACAGATACACTGAAGCTTTCTTT. It encodes CASSLNRYTEAFF. The chain is built from TRBV12-3 or TRBV12-4 and TRBJ1-1; D gene unclear. The CDR3 contains 13 residues. V lost 3 bases and J 3 bases, leaving 8 bases between the germline ends.

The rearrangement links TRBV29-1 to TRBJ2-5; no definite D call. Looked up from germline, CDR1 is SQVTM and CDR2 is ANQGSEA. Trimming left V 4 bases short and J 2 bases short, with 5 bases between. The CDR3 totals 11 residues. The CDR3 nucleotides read TGCAGCGTTGGAGGACAAGAGACCCAGTACTTC. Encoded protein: CSVGGQETQYF.

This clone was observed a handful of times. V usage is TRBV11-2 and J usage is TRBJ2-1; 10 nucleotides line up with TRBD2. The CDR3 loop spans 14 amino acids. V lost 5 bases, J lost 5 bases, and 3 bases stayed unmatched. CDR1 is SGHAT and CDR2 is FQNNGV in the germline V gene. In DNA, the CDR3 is TGTGCCAGCAGCCGGACTAGCGGTCACAATGAGCAGTTCTTC. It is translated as CASSRTSGHNEQFF.

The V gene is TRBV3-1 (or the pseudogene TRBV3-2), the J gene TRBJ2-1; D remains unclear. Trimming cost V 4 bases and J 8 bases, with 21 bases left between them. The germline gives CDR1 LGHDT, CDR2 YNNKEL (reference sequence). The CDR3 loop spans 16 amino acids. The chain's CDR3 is CASSPSAASRLDEQFF. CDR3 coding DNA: TGTGCCAGCAGCCCTTCCGCGGCTAGTAGGCTCGATGAGCAGTTCTTC.

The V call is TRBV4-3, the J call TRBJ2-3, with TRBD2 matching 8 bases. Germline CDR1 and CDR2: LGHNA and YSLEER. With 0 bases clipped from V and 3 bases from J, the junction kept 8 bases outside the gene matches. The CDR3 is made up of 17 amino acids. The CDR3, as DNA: TGCGCCAGCAGCCAAGATGGTTTCGGGGGGGGAACAGATACGCAGTATTTT. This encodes CASSQDGFGGGTDTQYF.

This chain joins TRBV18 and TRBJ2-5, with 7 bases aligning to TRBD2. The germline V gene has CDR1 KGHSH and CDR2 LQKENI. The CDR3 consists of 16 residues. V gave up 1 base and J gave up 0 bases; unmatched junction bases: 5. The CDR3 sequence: CASSPRASGYQETQYF. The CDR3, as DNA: TGTGCCAGCTCACCACGGGCTAGCGGCTACCAAGAGACCCAGTACTTC.

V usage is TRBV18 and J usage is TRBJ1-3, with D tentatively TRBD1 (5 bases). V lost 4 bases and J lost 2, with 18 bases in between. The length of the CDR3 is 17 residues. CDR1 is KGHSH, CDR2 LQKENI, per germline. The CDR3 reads CASSQKPQGLAGNTIYF. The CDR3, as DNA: TGTGCCAGCTCACAGAAACCGCAGGGACTGGCTGGAAACACCATATATTTT.

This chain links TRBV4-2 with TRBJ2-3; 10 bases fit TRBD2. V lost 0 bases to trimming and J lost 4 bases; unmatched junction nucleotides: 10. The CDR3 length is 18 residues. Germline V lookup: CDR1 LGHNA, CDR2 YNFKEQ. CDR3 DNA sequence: TGTGCCAGCAGCCAAGATGCTAGCGGGGGACCGGGGGCAGATACGCAGTATTTT. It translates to CASSQDASGGPGADTQYF.

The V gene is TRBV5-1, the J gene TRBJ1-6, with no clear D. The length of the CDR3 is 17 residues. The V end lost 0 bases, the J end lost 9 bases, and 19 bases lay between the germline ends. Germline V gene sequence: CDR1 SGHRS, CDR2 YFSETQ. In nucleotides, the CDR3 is TGCGCCAGCAGCTTGGGAGAGGGTGGAGGGTTAGTTTCACCCCTCCACTTT. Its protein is CASSLGEGGGLVSPLHF.

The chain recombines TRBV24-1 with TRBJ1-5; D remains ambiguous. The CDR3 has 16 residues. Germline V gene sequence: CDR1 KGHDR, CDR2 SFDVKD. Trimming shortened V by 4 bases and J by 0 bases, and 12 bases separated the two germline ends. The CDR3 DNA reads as TGTGCCACCAGTGACCCTAACAGTATTAGCAATCAGCCCCAGCATTTT. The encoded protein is CATSDPNSISNQPQHF.

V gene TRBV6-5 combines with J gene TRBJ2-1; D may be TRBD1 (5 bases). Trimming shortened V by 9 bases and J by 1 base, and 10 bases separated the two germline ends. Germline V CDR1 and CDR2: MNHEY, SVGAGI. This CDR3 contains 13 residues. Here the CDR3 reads CASHRGSYNEQFF. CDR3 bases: TGTGCCAGTCATAGGGGTTCCTACAATGAGCAGTTCTTC.

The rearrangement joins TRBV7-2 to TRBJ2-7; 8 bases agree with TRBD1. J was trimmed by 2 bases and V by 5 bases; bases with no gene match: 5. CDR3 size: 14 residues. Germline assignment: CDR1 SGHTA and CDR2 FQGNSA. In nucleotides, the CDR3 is TGTGCCAGCAGCCGGACAGGGCGAGCCTACGAGCAGTACTTC. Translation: CASSRTGRAYEQYF. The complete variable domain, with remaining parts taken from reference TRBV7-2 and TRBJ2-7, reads GAGVSQSPSNKVTEKGKDVELRCDPISGHTALYWYRQSLGQGLEFLIYFQGNSAPDKSGLPSDRFSAERTGGSVSTLTIQRTQQEDSAVYLCASSRTGRAYEQYFGPGTRLTVT.

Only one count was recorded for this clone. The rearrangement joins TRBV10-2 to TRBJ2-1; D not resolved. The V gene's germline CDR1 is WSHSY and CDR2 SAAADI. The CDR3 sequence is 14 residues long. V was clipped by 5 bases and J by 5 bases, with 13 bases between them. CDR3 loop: CASSRGESHNEQFF. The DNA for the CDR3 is TGCGCCAGCAGTCGCGGAGAATCCCACAATGAGCAGTTCTTC.

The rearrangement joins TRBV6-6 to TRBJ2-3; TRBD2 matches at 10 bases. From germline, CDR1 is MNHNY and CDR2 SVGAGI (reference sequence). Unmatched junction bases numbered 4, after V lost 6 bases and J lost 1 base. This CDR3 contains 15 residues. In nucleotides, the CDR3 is TGTGCCAGCAGAAGCGGGGGGGCGGGCACAGATACGCAGTATTTT. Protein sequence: CASRSGGAGTDTQYF.

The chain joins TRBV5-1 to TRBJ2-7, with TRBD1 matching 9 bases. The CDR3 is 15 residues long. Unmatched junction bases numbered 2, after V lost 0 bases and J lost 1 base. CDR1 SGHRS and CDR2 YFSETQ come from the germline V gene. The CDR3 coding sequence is TGCGCCAGCAGCTTGGCCGGGACAGGGTCCTACGAGCAGTACTTC. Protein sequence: CASSLAGTGSYEQYF.

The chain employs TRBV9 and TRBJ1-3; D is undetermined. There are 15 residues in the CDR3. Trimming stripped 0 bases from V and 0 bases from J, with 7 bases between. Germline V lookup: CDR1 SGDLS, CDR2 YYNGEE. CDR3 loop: CASSVDTGSGNTIYF. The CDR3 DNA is TGTGCCAGCAGCGTAGATACCGGCTCTGGAAACACCATATATTTT.

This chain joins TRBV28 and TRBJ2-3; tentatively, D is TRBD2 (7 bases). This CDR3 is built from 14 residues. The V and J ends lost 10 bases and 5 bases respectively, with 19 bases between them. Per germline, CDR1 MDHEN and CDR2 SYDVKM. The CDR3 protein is CAILRGGAGDTQYF. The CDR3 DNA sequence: TGTGCCATCCTTAGGGGGGGGGCAGGAGATACGCAGTATTTT.

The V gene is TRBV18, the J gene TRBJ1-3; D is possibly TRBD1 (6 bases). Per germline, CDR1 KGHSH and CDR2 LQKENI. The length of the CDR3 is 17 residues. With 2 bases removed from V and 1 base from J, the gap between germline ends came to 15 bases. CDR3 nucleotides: TGTGCCAGCTCACCATCCACGGGACATGAATCTGGAAACACCATATATTTT. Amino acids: CASSPSTGHESGNTIYF.